The clone carrying this T cell receptor beta chain showed up just a few times. Antigen: not known. Preparing the TCRbeta library involved the use of unique molecular identifiers. TCRdb processed the PCR reads anew with MiXCR; each CDR3 protein has one entry. Of 300,000 to 350,000 distinct CDR3 sequences listed, 16% are singletons. This sample is drawn from a study of T-cell reconstitution after alpha-beta-depleted transplantation in children. Study results and limitations: It was surviving recipient T cells and thymic progenitors that gave some patients high TCRbeta diversity at day 60. Newly produced T cells mostly provided counts and TCRbeta diversity after one year, as hyperexpanded clones declined. As was reported, about two months after transplant, alpha-beta T cells came from several hundred expanded graft clones.

Germline assignment: CDR1 MNHEY and CDR2 SVGEGT. V was trimmed by 1 base and J by 17 bases, leaving 9 bases between them. This CDR3 has 11 residues. V and J are TRBV6-2 or TRBV6-3 and TRBJ1-6; perhaps TRBD1 as D (6 bases). The sample in question was PBMCs, mostly from graft donor cells, obtained 360 days after TCRalphabeta/CD19-depleted stem cell transplant. This clonotype was obtained from a male patient aged 2-10 years who had a stem cell transplant for acute lymphoblastic leukemia, so the T cells may come from the graft donor. CDR3 in amino acids: CASSYWGRIHF. In nucleotides, the CDR3 is TGTGCCAGCAGTTACTGGGGGCGCATCCACTTT.